These 11 T cell receptor beta chains came from one sample sequenced in a study of T cell clonotyping in hematopoietic cell transplantation. Produced via immunoSEQ multiplex PCR; TCRdb's table is partial and in-frame only. The profile shows about 44,000 clones, 94% of them singletons. The sequenced material came from peripheral blood mononuclear cells. These TCRs come from a woman aged 45-60 years in good health. Some clones in this sample may be carry-over from other donors' samples.

The DNA of the CDR3 is TGTGCCAGCAGTGAACCCGAGGAGGGACGGAATTCACCCCTCCACTTT. Translating it yields CASSEPEEGRNSPLHF. The gene calls are TRBV6-1 and TRBJ1-6, with a tentative D call TRBD1 (5 bases). CDR1 and CDR2 from the germline V gene are MNHNS and SASEGT. This CDR3 spans 16 amino acids. Trimming took 2 bases from V and 7 from J, leaving 15 bases between them.

The genes are TRBV2 and TRBJ2-2; no definite D call. V was clipped by 5 bases and J by 0 bases, with 7 bases between them. Germline assignment: CDR1 SNHLY and CDR2 FYNNEI. The CDR3 is made up of 14 amino acids. In DNA, the CDR3 is TGTGCCAGCAGTCCGGTCCCGAACACCGGGGAGCTGTTTTTT. It translates to CASSPVPNTGELFF.

This clone has a handful of counts. The chain recombines TRBV11-1 with TRBJ1-5, with D unclear. The V gene's germline CDR1 is SGHAT and CDR2 FQDESV (reference sequence). Between the trimmed V and J ends, which lost 1 base and 0 bases, there was a span of 10 bases. The CDR3 has 16 residues. CDR3 DNA sequence: TGTGCCAGCAGCTTAGTTCCACATTATAGCAATCAGCCCCAGCATTTT. Protein product: CASSLVPHYSNQPQHF. The complete variable domain, with remaining parts taken from reference TRBV11-1 and TRBJ1-5, reads EAEVAQSPRYKITEKSQAVAFWCDPISGHATLYWYRQILGQGPELLVQFQDESVVDDSQLPKDRFSAERLKGVDSTLKIQPAELGDSAMYLCASSLVPHYSNQPQHFGDGTRLSIL.

The chain has TRBV23-1 and TRBJ1-6; the D is unclear. TRBV23-1 is an ORF; its function is uncertain. The germline V and J ends were trimmed by 5 bases and 0 bases, with 11 bases remaining between them. The CDR3 length is 16 residues. The CDR3 DNA sequence: TGCGCCAGCAGTTTGGGGTTCGGCTCCTATAATTCACCCCTCCACTTT. Amino acids: CASSLGFGSYNSPLHF.

The chain is built from TRBV19 and TRBJ1-1, with D possibly TRBD1 on 5 matching bases. From germline, CDR1 is LNHDA and CDR2 SQIVND (reference sequence). V was trimmed by 6 bases and J by 1 base, leaving 15 bases between them. The CDR3 contains 15 residues. CDR3 bases: TGTGCCAGTAGGTCCCGAGGCCAGGGGAACACTGAAGCTTTCTTT. Its translation: CASRSRGQGNTEAFF.

This sequence joins TRBV7-2 and TRBJ1-2; D unresolved. CDR3 length: 13 amino acids. Germline-derived CDR1 and CDR2 are SGHTA and FQGNSA. V lost 4 bases to trimming and J lost 8 bases, with 14 bases between them. For the CDR3, the DNA is TGTGCCAGCAGCTCCGGCCGGGCGGGCGGCTACACCTTC. Translated, it gives CASSSGRAGGYTF.

The chain combines TRBV9 with TRBJ2-1; D not certain. Trimming removed 1 base at V and 2 bases at J, with 7 bases between. There are 14 residues in the CDR3. Per germline, CDR1 SGDLS and CDR2 YYNGEE. DNA for the CDR3: TGTGCCAGCAGCGTAATGCAAGCCTACAATGAGCAGTTCTTC. This codes for CASSVMQAYNEQFF.

This clone has only one observation. The chain combines TRBV14 with TRBJ1-1, with D perhaps TRBD1 (6 bases). Trimming took off 2 bases at V and 5 bases at J, with 9 bases between the two ends. Germline V gene lookup returns CDR1 SGHDN and CDR2 FVKESK. This CDR3 region has 13 residues. CDR3 residues: CASSQNRVTEAFF. The CDR3 bases are TGTGCCAGCAGCCAAAACAGGGTAACTGAAGCTTTCTTT.

V usage is TRBV5-6 and J usage is TRBJ1-1; D unclear. Trimming took 3 bases from V and 1 from J, leaving 7 bases between them. The CDR3 has 13 residues. CDR1 and CDR2 from the germline V gene are SGHDT and YYEEEE. The CDR3 coding sequence is TGTGCCAGCAGCTATCTGAGGAACACTGAAGCTTTCTTT. Its protein product is CASSYLRNTEAFF.

This chain uses TRBV6-6 with TRBJ1-2; 9 bases line up with TRBD1. The CDR3 is 14 residues long. The V and J ends lost 10 bases and 11 bases, in that order; junction bases with no gene match: 17. CDR1 MNHNY and CDR2 SVGAGI come from the germline V gene (reference sequence). The CDR3: CATQLLGQGDFYTF. The CDR3 DNA follows: TGTGCCACCCAGTTACTGGGACAGGGAGATTTTTACACCTTC.

The chain has TRBV6-6 and TRBJ2-3, with 8 bases fitting TRBD2. This CDR3 has 14 amino acids. Germline V gene lookup returns CDR1 MNHNY and CDR2 SVGAGI (reference sequence). Trimming removed 5 bases from V and 2 bases from J; junction bases left unmatched: 3. CDR3 loop: CASSLSGVTDTQYF. CDR3 DNA: TGTGCCAGCAGTCTTAGCGGGGTCACAGATACGCAGTATTTT.